This passage covers 14 T cell receptor beta chains from one sample sequenced in a study of identical twins. TCRdb recomputed calls from the 5' RACE reads with MiXCR, one row per CDR3 protein. The sample consists of under 800,000 distinct CDR3 sequences, 21% of them appearing once. These same records also appear under a second study, on T cells expressing NK-cell markers.

Sequencing was done on a sample of PBMCs. These receptors were obtained from a woman aged 18-35 years in good health.

The sample holds a few counts of this clonotype. The V and J genes are TRBV5-1 and TRBJ2-5; D gene uncertain. Germline V gene data show CDR1 as SGHRS and CDR2 as YFSETQ. The CDR3 sequence is 14 residues long. V shed 2 bases and J shed 2 bases, with 10 bases lying between them. The CDR3 here is CASSFQGLQETQYF. In nucleotides, the CDR3 is TGCGCCAGCAGCTTCCAAGGTTTACAAGAGACCCAGTACTTC.

J is TRBJ2-3 and V is TRBV20-1; 9 bases line up with TRBD2. The J segment lost 2 bases and the V segment lost 4 bases, leaving 7 bases of the junction unmatched. There are 15 residues in the CDR3. Germline V gene sequence: CDR1 DFQATT, CDR2 SNEGSKA (reference sequence). CDR3 DNA sequence: TGCAGTGCTAAAACCTCTAGCGGGGTCACAGATACGCAGTATTTT. This translates into CSAKTSSGVTDTQYF.

This clonotype was recorded at least ten times. The chain recombines TRBV20-1 with TRBJ2-3; 7 nucleotides line up with TRBD2. Per the germline V gene, CDR1 is DFQATT and CDR2 is SNEGSKA (reference sequence). V shed 3 bases, J shed 2 bases, and the junction held 8 bases outside the gene matches. This CDR3 comprises 15 residues. The CDR3 sequence is CSASTGRGNTDTQYF. The CDR3, as DNA: TGCAGTGCTAGCACGGGGCGGGGGAACACAGATACGCAGTATTTT.

Many counts were recorded for this clonotype. The chain links TRBV10-3 to TRBJ2-5; 9 bases match TRBD2. Trimming removed 5 bases from V and 3 bases from J; junction bases left unmatched: 7. This CDR3 spans 15 amino acids. The V gene's germline CDR1 is ENHRY and CDR2 SYGVKD. The CDR3 DNA reads as TGTGCCATCAGTTCGGCGACTAGCGGCAAAGAGACCCAGTACTTC. It yields the protein CAISSATSGKETQYF.

V usage is TRBV5-1 and J usage is TRBJ2-1; D is undetermined. V lost 5 bases and J 11 bases, leaving 14 bases between the germline ends. This CDR3 region has 12 residues. The germline gives CDR1 SGHRS, CDR2 YFSETQ. The CDR3 sequence: CASRFADGQQFF. CDR3 sequence (DNA): TGCGCCAGCAGATTCGCCGACGGTCAGCAGTTCTTC. Based on the CDR3 plus reference TRBV5-1 and TRBJ2-1, the full variable domain is KAGVTQTPRYLIKTRGQQVTLSCSPISGHRSVSWYQQTPGQGLQFLFEYFSETQRNKGNFPGRFSGRQFSNSRSEMNVSTLELGDSALYLCASRFADGQQFFGPGTRLTVL.

V is TRBV6-5 and J is TRBJ1-5, with D uncertain. Looked up from germline, CDR1 is MNHEY and CDR2 is SVGAGI. The CDR3 consists of 15 residues. Trimming stripped 2 bases from V and 2 bases from J, with 10 bases between. The DNA for the CDR3 is TGTGCCAGCAGTTACCCCTTGCAGGGCAATCAGCCCCAGCATTTT. Protein: CASSYPLQGNQPQHF.

This chain joins TRBV7-2 and TRBJ2-1; 8 positions agree with TRBD2. The CDR3 contains 15 residues. The germline CDR1 and CDR2 sequences are SGHTA and FQGNSA. With 5 bases clipped from V and 2 bases from J, the junction kept 5 bases outside the gene matches. The CDR3 DNA reads TGTGCCAGCAGCACCGTAGCGGGGCCCTACAATGAGCAGTTCTTC. Translating it yields CASSTVAGPYNEQFF.

The chain has TRBV10-3 and TRBJ2-7; 12 positions agree with TRBD1. The junction had 3 bases not matched to a gene; V was cut back by 7 bases and J by 5 bases. The germline V gene has CDR1 ENHRY and CDR2 SYGVKD. The CDR3 extends over 13 amino acids. CDR3 sequence: CAITGTGGNEQYF. The CDR3 DNA is TGTGCCATCACCGGGACAGGGGGCAACGAGCAGTACTTC.

The chain links TRBV20-1 to TRBJ2-1; D remains ambiguous. The CDR3 is 14 amino acids. Trimming pared 6 bases from V and 7 bases from J, leaving 19 bases between. From germline, CDR1 is DFQATT and CDR2 SNEGSKA (reference sequence). CDR3 region: CSALRSGAGNEQFF. Here the CDR3 DNA reads TGCAGTGCCCTCCGAAGTGGCGCCGGGAATGAGCAGTTCTTC.

The table lists this clonotype with a few counts. The chain joins TRBV12-3 or TRBV12-4 to TRBJ2-3, with 9 bases that match TRBD1. This CDR3 contains 14 residues. The ends lost 3 bases at V and 11 bases at J; junction bases unmatched: 9. The DNA of the CDR3 is TGTGCCAGCAGTTTCCGGGACAGGGATATAGGGCAGTATTTT. Translation: CASSFRDRDIGQYF.

The chain joins TRBV7-9 to TRBJ2-5, with D perhaps assigned TRBD1 or TRBD2 (5 bases each). CDR1 is SEHNR and CDR2 is FQNEAQ in the germline V gene (reference sequence). This CDR3 comprises 15 residues. CDR3 sequence (DNA): TGTGCTACTGTTAGGGACCCCCCGGAAAGAGAGACCCAGTACTTC. Its protein is CATVRDPPERETQYF. Complete variable domain (other parts from reference TRBV7-9 and TRBJ2-5): DTGVSQNPRHKITKRGQNVTFRCDPISEHNRLYWYRQTLGQGPEFLTYFQNEAQLEKSRLLSDRFSAERPKGSFSTLEIQRTEQGDSAMYLCATVRDPPERETQYFGPGTRLLVL.

This clonotype was counted once. This chain joins TRBV20-1 and TRBJ2-7; 8 bases fit TRBD2. The V and J ends lost 3 bases and 4 bases, in that order; junction bases with no gene match: 14. Germline values: CDR1 DFQATT, CDR2 SNEGSKA (reference sequence). The CDR3 is 16 residues long. The CDR3 sequence: CSASPDRSGSRYEQYF. The CDR3 bases are TGCAGTGCTAGCCCTGACAGGAGCGGGAGTAGGTACGAGCAGTACTTC.

This clonotype has a handful of counts. V is TRBV7-6 and J is TRBJ2-5; 9 bases align to TRBD1. The trim removed 2 bases at V and 5 bases at J, leaving 9 bases unmatched. The length of the CDR3 is 16 residues. Germline assignment: CDR1 SGHVS and CDR2 FNYEAQ. The CDR3 loop reads CASSLTPGQGTETQYF. The CDR3 region has the DNA TGTGCCAGCAGCTTAACACCGGGACAGGGAACGGAGACCCAGTACTTC.

This clonotype was counted at least ten times. The chain joins TRBV5-1 to TRBJ1-2; D is unclear. Trimming pared 1 base from V and 3 bases from J, leaving 7 bases between. This CDR3 has 13 residues. Germline V gene lookup returns CDR1 SGHRS and CDR2 YFSETQ. The CDR3 loop reads CASSLSYDYGYTF. As DNA, the CDR3 is TGCGCCAGCAGCTTGTCTTACGACTATGGCTACACCTTC.